This T cell receptor (beta chain) comes out of a study of blood T cells in healthy people across ages (dated by TCRdb to the mid-2010s). Context from the whole study: Template switching captured roughly one uniquely barcoded TCR beta cDNA molecule per two T cells in model experiments. Four age groups were formed from the donors: young (average roughly 15 years), middle-aged (less than 40), aged (roughly 59) and long-lived (around 82). The study measured age-related changes in TCR beta repertoire diversity using deep sequencing normalized with unique cDNA molecular identifiers. Using the same blood draw, the study looked at two additional independent replicas of 1 million unique cDNA reads for two donors, one aged 18 to 30 and the other aged 80 or older.

Broader findings and caveats from the paper: Estimates of total diversity based on one million sequenced T cells were considered lower bounds and underestimates. Observed TCR beta diversity per million T cells fell roughly linearly with age, and a significant reduction was already apparent by age roughly 40. Because profiling used bulk unsorted PBMCs, naive and antigen-experienced compartments could not be compared conclusively. Because donor CMV infection status was unknown, age-related changes in expanded clonotypes were potentially confounded. A strong correlation was found between observed TCR beta diversity and the percentage of naive T cells measured by flow cytometry. The long-lived group showed more naive CD4+ T cells, fewer expanded clones and increased TCR diversity than the aged group, suggesting age selection.

A word on this clonotype: No cognate antigen has been identified for it. Base-call qualities are not available, and no considerably larger clone is one nucleotide away.

From the cysteine up to the phenylalanine, the CDR3 has a length of 19 residues. Only CDR3 DNA is held: 57 bases, read in frame from base 1. The junction shows trimming of 4 bases on V and 1 base on J, and the gene matches do not reach 8 bases of it. The germline V gene provides CDR1 SGHAT and CDR2 FQNNGV. To prepare the library, 5' RACE was applied. Instrument used: Illumina HiSeq 2500. A second about 7 to 11 cycle PCR used a sample-barcoded 5' primer and a J-beta primer mix. A template-switch 5' adaptor carrying 12 random nucleotides introduced a unique molecular identifier onto each TCR beta cDNA molecule. Each sample yielded at least 2.5 million CDR3-containing paired-end reads. First-strand cDNA synthesis was performed from all RNA using the Mint cDNA synthesis kit, with priming by a TRBC-specific oligonucleotide. Following uracil-DNA glycosylase treatment, all cDNA underwent a first 18-cycle PCR with the universal primers M1SS and BC2_uni_R. In the authors' own workflow: For normalization, 1 million high-quality reads were randomly selected from each sample, with every read carrying a distinct molecular identifier. Reads with shared molecular identifiers were discarded instead of being binned into consensus sequences. MiTCR, set to a Q25 quality threshold and the strictest error-elimination algorithm, was used for CDR3 identification, clonotype clustering and error correction. Lower-bound total TCR beta diversity was estimated with a nonparametric unseen species model using Euler transformation. The public reads were quality trimmed at Q25 with fastp and then assembled into clones with MiXCR by TCRdb, keeping productive beta chains. Rows are combined by CDR3 protein, so each entry shows the most common genes and DNA. The V and J calls here are based on TCRdb, not the publication. The sample table lists around 780,000 distinct CDR3 sequences, approximately 24% of them with a count of one. The ten largest clones represent over 2.5% of the sample.

Systemically healthy Caucasian individuals from Russia, some 38 in total and aged about 6 to 90 years, were included as donors. Each donor gave ten milliliters of peripheral blood, collected into EDTA-treated Vacutainer tubes. PBMCs were isolated by Ficoll-Paque density-gradient centrifugation, with at least 7 million obtained per sample. Total RNA was extracted from PBMCs with Trizol reagent, with at least 6 micrograms obtained per sample. For every donor, flow cytometry on a PBMC aliquot measured the percentage of naive CD45RAhigh/CD27high T cells. The data also belong to a second study, concerning T cells of mothers and their children. The second study's authors report: Donors were nine systemically healthy Caucasian individuals: three mothers and their six children. cDNA synthesis consumed the entire amount of extracted RNA, loaded at 1.5 ug RNA in each 15 ul reaction. In the second PCR, the M1S primer added sample barcodes and 2-4 random nucleotides. Over 9 million TCR beta CDR3 reads came from each mother, compared with approximately 2.8 million reads from each child. In both related and unrelated pairs, thymic selection shapes the output of TCR recombination in a similar way, with inherited differences having only a minor effect. Related mother-child pairs always showed normalized repertoire overlap that was slightly higher than in unrelated mother-child pairs, though the difference was never significant. With a sensitivity of about 100 clones per million clonotypes, no persistent microchimeric T cell clones were detected. Deep NGS was used in the study to compare the TCR beta repertoires of mothers and children and to look for features that separate related mother-child pairs from unrelated individuals. Mothers averaged about 37 +/- 4 years of age and children averaged around 10 +/- 4 years. After adapter ligation was performed with NEBNext reagents, the libraries were sequenced on an Illumina HiSeq 2000 with 100+100 nt paired-end reads. To avoid cross-contamination, the mother libraries and the child libraries were prepared a month apart and sequenced in separate runs. For each donor, somewhere between roughly 450,000 and 2,100,000 distinct TCR beta clonotypes were identified. Naive TCR beta clonotypes were estimated from low-frequency clonotypes matched to each donor's FACS-determined naive share, without sorting.

The rearranged chain carries TRBV11-2 and TRBJ2-6, with TRBD1 identical over 12 junction bases. The clonotype originates from a boy aged 10-17 years in good health. Sequenced material: blood. The DNA reads TGTGCCAGCAGCTCGAACCGGGACAGGGGGCGTTCTGGGGCCAACGTCCTGACTTTC. This codes for CASSSNRDRGRSGANVLTF.